This T cell receptor beta chain was recorded in a study of blood T cell repertoires in COVID-19. Turning to the study itself: Samples representing acute and convalescent COVID-19 were sourced from the United States, Italy and Spain.

V gave up 0 bases and J gave up 10 bases, with 7 bases separating them. The germline CDR1 and CDR2 sequences are SNHLY and FYNNEI. The CDR3 is 12 amino acids. Authors' analysis steps: Amplified reference gene primers provided the basis for estimating nucleated cell counts. TCRdb's copy holds only in-frame clones and misses some; the assay was immunoSEQ multiplex PCR. V, J and clone size are taken as reported in that table, and D and trimming were inferred from the DNA itself. Found here are approximately 110,000 clones, about three quarters of them singletons; the top ten hold around 0.9%. This TCR derives from a human donor with acute or convalescent COVID-19. The donor label of this sample is uncertain. The rearrangement joins TRBV2 to TRBJ2-1; the D gene is possibly TRBD2 (5 bases). The specimen was peripheral blood. The CDR3 loop is CASSEARREQFF. CDR3 nucleotide sequence: TGTGCCAGCAGTGAAGCCAGGAGGGAGCAGTTCTTC.